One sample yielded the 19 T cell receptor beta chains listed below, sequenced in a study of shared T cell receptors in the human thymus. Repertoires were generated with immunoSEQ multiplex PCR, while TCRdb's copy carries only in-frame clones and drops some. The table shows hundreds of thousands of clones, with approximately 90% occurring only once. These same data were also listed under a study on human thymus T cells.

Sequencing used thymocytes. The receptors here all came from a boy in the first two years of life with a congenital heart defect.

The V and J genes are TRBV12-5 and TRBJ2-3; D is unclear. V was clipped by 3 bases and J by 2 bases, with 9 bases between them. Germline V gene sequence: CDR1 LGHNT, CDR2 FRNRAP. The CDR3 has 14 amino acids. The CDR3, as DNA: TGTGCTAGTGGTTTACTCGCATCCACAGATACGCAGTATTTT. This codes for CASGLLASTDTQYF.

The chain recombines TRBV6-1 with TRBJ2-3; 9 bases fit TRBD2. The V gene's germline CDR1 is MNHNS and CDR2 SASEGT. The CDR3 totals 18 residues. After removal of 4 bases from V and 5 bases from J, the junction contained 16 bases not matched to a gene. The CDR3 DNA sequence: TGTGCCAGCAGTGCGACCCCTCAGCGGGAGGCCCCGGGAGATACGCAGTATTTT. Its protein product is CASSATPQREAPGDTQYF.

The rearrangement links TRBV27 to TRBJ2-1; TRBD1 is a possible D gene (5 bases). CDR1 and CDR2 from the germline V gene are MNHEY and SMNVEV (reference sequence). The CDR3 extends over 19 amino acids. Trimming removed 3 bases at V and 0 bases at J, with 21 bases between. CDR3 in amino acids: CASSLGLGVAPSSYNEQFF. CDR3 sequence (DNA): TGTGCCAGCAGTTTGGGGCTTGGGGTAGCTCCGAGCTCCTACAATGAGCAGTTCTTC.

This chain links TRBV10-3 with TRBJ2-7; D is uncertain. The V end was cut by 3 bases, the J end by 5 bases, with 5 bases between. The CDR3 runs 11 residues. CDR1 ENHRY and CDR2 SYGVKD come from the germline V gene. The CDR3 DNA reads TGTGCCATCAGTGAAGAGGACGAGCAGTACTTC. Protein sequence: CAISEEDEQYF.

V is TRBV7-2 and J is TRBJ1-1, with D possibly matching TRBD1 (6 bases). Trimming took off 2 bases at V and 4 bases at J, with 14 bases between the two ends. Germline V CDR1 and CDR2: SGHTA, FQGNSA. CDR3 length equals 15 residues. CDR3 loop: CASSLMSGESTEAFF. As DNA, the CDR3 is TGTGCCAGCAGCTTAATGTCAGGGGAGAGCACTGAAGCTTTCTTT.

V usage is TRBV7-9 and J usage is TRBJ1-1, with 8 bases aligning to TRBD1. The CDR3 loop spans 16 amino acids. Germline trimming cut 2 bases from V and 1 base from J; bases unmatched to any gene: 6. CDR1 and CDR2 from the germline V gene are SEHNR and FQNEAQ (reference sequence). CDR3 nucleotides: TGTGCCAGCAGCTTAAGAGGACAGGGCGAGAACACTGAAGCTTTCTTT. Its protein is CASSLRGQGENTEAFF.

The CDR3 loop reads CATSRDQKEGQDLGDTEAFF. In DNA form, the CDR3 reads TGTGCCACCAGCAGAGATCAAAAAGAGGGACAGGACTTAGGTGACACTGAAGCTTTCTTT. This chain links TRBV15 with TRBJ1-1; 8 nucleotides line up with TRBD1. Trimming at V came to 0 bases and at J to 3 bases, leaving 18 bases not matched to a gene. Germline-derived CDR1 and CDR2 are LNHNV and YYDKDF (reference sequence). The CDR3 is 20 residues long.

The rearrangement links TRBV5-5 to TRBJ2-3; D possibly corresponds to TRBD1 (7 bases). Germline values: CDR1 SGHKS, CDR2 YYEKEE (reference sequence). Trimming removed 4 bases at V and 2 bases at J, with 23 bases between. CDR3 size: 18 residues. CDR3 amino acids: CASSLPLGGTEYTDTQYF. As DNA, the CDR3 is TGTGCCAGCAGCCTCCCTCTTGGCGGGACAGAGTACACAGATACGCAGTATTTT.

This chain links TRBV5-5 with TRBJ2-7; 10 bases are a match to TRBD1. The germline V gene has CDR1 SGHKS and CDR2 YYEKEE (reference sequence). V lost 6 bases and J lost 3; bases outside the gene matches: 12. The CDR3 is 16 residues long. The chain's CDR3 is CASIPGEGQGSYEQYF. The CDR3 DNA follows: TGTGCCAGCATCCCCGGGGAGGGACAGGGGAGCTACGAGCAGTACTTC.

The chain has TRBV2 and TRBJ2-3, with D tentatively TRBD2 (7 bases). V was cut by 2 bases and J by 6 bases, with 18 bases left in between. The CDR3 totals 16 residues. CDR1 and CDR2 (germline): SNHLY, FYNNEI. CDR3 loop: CASSEIWREQGDTQYF. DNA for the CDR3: TGTGCCAGCAGTGAAATTTGGCGGGAGCAGGGGGATACGCAGTATTTT.

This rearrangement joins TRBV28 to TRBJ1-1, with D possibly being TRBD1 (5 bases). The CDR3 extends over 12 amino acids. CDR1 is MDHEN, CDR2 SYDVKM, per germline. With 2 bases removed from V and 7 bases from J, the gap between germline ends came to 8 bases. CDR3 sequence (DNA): TGTGCCAGCAGTTTAAGGGGAAATGAAGCTTTCTTT. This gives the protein CASSLRGNEAFF. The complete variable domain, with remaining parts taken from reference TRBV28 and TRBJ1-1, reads DVKVTQSSRYLVKRTGEKVFLECVQDMDHENMFWYRQDPGLGLRLIYFSYDVKMKEKGDIPEGYSVSREKKERFSLILESASTNQTSMYLCASSLRGNEAFFGQGTRLTVV.

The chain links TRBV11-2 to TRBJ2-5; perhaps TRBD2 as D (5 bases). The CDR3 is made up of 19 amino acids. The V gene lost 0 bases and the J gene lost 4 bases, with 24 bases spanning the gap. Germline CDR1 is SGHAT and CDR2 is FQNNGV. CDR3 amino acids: CASSLEPREGLVPGETQYF. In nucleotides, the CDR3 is TGTGCCAGCAGCTTAGAACCACGAGAGGGCCTCGTCCCGGGAGAGACCCAGTACTTC.

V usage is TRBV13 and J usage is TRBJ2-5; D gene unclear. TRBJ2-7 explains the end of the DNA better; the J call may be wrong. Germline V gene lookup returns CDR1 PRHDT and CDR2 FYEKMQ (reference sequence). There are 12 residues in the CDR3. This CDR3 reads CASSNQAYEQYF. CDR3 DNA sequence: TGTGCCAGCAGCAATCAGGCTTACGAGCAGTACTTC.

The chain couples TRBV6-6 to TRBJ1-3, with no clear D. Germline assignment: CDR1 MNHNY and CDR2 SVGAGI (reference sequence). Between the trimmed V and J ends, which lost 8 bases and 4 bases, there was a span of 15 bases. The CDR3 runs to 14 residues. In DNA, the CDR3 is TGTGCCAGCTGTACCGGGATTCGGGGAAACACCATATATTTT. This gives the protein CASCTGIRGNTIYF.

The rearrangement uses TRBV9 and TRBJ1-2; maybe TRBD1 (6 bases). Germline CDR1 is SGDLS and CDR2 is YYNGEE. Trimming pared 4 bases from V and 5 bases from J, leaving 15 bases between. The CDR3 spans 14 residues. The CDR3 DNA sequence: TGTGCCAGCAGCCCCGAGGGGGAAGGATATGGCTACACCTTC. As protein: CASSPEGEGYGYTF. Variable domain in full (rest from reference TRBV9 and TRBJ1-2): DSGVTQTPKHLITATGQRVTLRCSPRSGDLSVYWYQQSLDQGLQFLIQYYNGEERAKGNILERFSAQQFPDLHSELNLSSLELGDSALYFCASSPEGEGYGYTFGSGTRLTVV.

CDR3 in DNA: TGTGCCATCAGCGGACAGGGGGAACCCTACGAGCAGTACTTC. Encoded protein: CAISGQGEPYEQYF. This chain joins TRBV10-3 and TRBJ2-7, with 10 bases matching TRBD1. The V segment lost 6 bases and the J segment 2 bases; nucleotides outside the gene matches: 4. Germline V gene data show CDR1 as ENHRY and CDR2 as SYGVKD. The CDR3 extends over 14 amino acids.

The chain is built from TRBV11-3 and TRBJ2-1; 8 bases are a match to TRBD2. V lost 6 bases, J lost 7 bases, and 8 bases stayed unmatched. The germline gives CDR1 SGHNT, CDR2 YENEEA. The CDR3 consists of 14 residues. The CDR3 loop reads CASRPGLVMNEQFF. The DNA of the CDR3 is TGTGCCAGCAGACCGGGACTAGTCATGAATGAGCAGTTCTTC. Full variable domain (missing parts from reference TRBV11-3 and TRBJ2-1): EAGVVQSPRYKIIEKKQPVAFWCNPISGHNTLYWYLQNLGQGPELLIRYENEEAVDDSQLPKDRFSAERLKGVDSTLKIQPAELGDSAVYLCASRPGLVMNEQFFGPGTRLTVL.

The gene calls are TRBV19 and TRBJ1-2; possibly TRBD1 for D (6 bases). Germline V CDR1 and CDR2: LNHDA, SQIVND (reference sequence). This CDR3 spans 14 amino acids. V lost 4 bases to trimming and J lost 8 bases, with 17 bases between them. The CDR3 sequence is CASSTRGGAWGYTF. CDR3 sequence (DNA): TGTGCCAGTAGTACCCGAGGGGGGGCGTGGGGCTACACCTTC.

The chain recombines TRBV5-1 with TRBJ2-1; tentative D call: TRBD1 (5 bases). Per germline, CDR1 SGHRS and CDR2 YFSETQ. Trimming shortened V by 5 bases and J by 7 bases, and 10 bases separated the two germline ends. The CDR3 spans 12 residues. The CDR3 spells CASSGARNEQFF. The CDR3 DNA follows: TGCGCCAGCAGTGGGGCTAGGAATGAGCAGTTCTTC.